One sample yielded the 16 T cell receptor beta chains listed below, sequenced in a study of PD-1 blockade in classical Hodgkin lymphoma. TCRdb keeps only in-frame clones here, not all; method: immunoSEQ multiplex PCR. In the table there are some 150,000 clones, less than 80% of which are singletons. No patient escaped relapse after autologous stem cell transplantation, and brentuximab vedotin exposure varied. The sequenced sample was peripheral blood mononuclear cells (PBMCs), obtained before the second cycle of nivolumab. These receptors were taken from a human donor with classical Hodgkin lymphoma.

This clone was picked up one time. The chain is built from TRBV2 and TRBJ2-1, with 9 bases aligning to TRBD2. Trimming at V came to 3 bases and at J to 9 bases, leaving 6 bases not matched to a gene. Per germline, CDR1 SNHLY and CDR2 FYNNEI. The CDR3 extends over 14 amino acids. CDR3 protein: CASSERLAGTEQFF. CDR3 in DNA: TGTGCCAGCAGTGAGAGGCTAGCGGGAACTGAGCAGTTCTTC. Using reference TRBV2 and TRBJ2-1 for the parts outside the CDR3, the full variable domain is EPEVTQTPSHQVTQMGQEVILRCVPISNHLYFYWYRQILGQKVEFLVSFYNNEISEKSEIFDDQFSVERPDGSNFTLKIRSTKLEDSAMYFCASSERLAGTEQFFGPGTRLTVL.

V and J are TRBV27 and TRBJ2-3; 7 bases line up with TRBD2. The length of the CDR3 is 14 residues. Germline-derived CDR1 and CDR2 are MNHEY and SMNVEV (reference sequence). The ends lost 7 bases at V and 2 bases at J; junction bases unmatched: 6. The chain's CDR3 is CASKPLAFTDTQYF. CDR3 coding DNA: TGTGCCAGCAAACCACTAGCGTTCACAGATACGCAGTATTTT.

The J gene is TRBJ2-3, the V gene TRBV7-3; 8 nucleotides match TRBD1. From germline, CDR1 is SGHTA and CDR2 FQGTGA. J gave up 4 bases and V 1 base, and 4 bases lay outside the gene matches. The CDR3 runs 15 residues. CDR3 sequence: CASSLSGQGSDTQYF. The CDR3 DNA reads as TGTGCCAGCAGCTTAAGCGGACAGGGTTCAGATACGCAGTATTTT.

The V gene is TRBV5-4, the J gene TRBJ1-3; weak D call: TRBD1 (5 bases). The ends were cut back, 0 bases at V and 1 base at J, with 8 bases in the middle. Germline assignment: CDR1 SGHNT and CDR2 YYREEE (reference sequence). This CDR3 has 15 residues. The CDR3 spells CASSLGGMSGNTIYF. The CDR3, as DNA: TGTGCCAGCAGCTTGGGGGGGATGTCTGGAAACACCATATATTTT.

V and J are TRBV7-6 and TRBJ2-3; tentatively, D is TRBD1 (6 bases). This CDR3 has 13 residues. CDR1 is SGHVS and CDR2 is FNYEAQ in the germline V gene. V lost 1 base and J 8 bases, leaving 10 bases between the germline ends. CDR3: CASSLDDRPTQYF. For the CDR3, the DNA is TGTGCCAGCAGCTTAGACGACAGGCCTACGCAGTATTTT. The full variable domain, rest sourced from reference TRBV7-6 and TRBJ2-3, is GAGVSQSPRYKVTKRGQDVALRCDPISGHVSLYWYRQALGQGPEFLTYFNYEAQQDKSGLPNDRFSAERPEGSISTLTIQRTEQRDSAMYRCASSLDDRPTQYFGPGTRLTVL.

This clone was seen a few times. One end of the junction does not line up with germline, which may come from a read error. The V call is TRBV6-6, the J call TRBJ1-1, with 10 bases fitting TRBD1. In germline, CDR1 is MNHNY, CDR2 SVGAGI (reference sequence). The CDR3 extends over 15 amino acids. CDR3 in amino acids: CASSNSGTGATEAFF. The CDR3 nucleotides are TGTGCCAGCAGTAACTCCGGGACAGGGGCCACTGAAGCTTTCTTT.

The CDR3 reads CASSVAPYSTDTQYF. The CDR3 nucleotides read TGTGCCAGCAGCGTAGCTCCATATAGTACAGATACGCAGTATTTT. The gene calls are TRBV9 and TRBJ2-3; D unresolved. The CDR3 consists of 15 residues. Trimming left V 0 bases short and J 3 bases short, with 11 bases between. The germline V gene encodes CDR1 SGDLS and CDR2 YYNGEE. The variable domain in full, completed from reference TRBV9 and TRBJ2-3, reads DSGVTQTPKHLITATGQRVTLRCSPRSGDLSVYWYQQSLDQGLQFLIQYYNGEERAKGNILERFSAQQFPDLHSELNLSSLELGDSALYFCASSVAPYSTDTQYFGPGTRLTVL.

Within the sample, this clone is medium-sized. V usage is TRBV19 and J usage is TRBJ2-2; D unclear. Germline V gene data show CDR1 as LNHDA and CDR2 as SQIVND (reference sequence). V lost 3 bases to trimming and J lost 2 bases, with 7 bases between them. The CDR3 is made up of 14 amino acids. DNA for the CDR3: TGTGCCAGTAGTATGAGCCATAACACCGGGGAGCTGTTTTTT. Translation: CASSMSHNTGELFF.

In its sample, this clone was seen a few times. This chain connects TRBV29-1 to TRBJ2-3; D is unresolved. CDR3 length: 14 amino acids. Trimming pared 5 bases from V and 5 bases from J, leaving 17 bases between. The germline V gene has CDR1 SQVTM and CDR2 ANQGSEA. In nucleotides, the CDR3 is TGCAGCGTTCAGCTCGCTGCCTCAGGAGATACGCAGTATTTT. This gives the protein CSVQLAASGDTQYF.

The rearrangement links TRBV5-4 to TRBJ2-1; D remains unclear. Trimming cost V 0 bases and J 6 bases, with 4 bases left between them. This CDR3 is 12 amino acids long. CDR1 and CDR2 (germline): SGHNT, YYREEE (reference sequence). The CDR3 nucleotides read TGTGCCAGCAGCTTGGTCAGCAATGAGCAGTTCTTC. Protein product: CASSLVSNEQFF.

This clone came up once. The rearrangement links TRBV6-5 to TRBJ2-3, with D unresolved. The CDR3 extends over 11 amino acids. V was clipped by 7 bases and J by 0 bases, with 2 bases between them. The germline gives CDR1 MNHEY, CDR2 SVGAGI. Written as DNA, the CDR3 is TGTGCCAGCACGAGCACAGATACGCAGTATTTT. Protein: CASTSTDTQYF.

This clone has more than one count but fewer than ten. The chain is built from TRBV11-2 and TRBJ2-7; no clear D gene. The ends were cut back, 1 base at V and 3 bases at J, with 7 bases in the middle. This CDR3 is built from 13 residues. Per the germline V gene, CDR1 is SGHAT and CDR2 is FQNNGV. CDR3 region: CASSLGRNYEQYF. In nucleotides, the CDR3 is TGTGCCAGCAGCTTAGGTCGGAACTACGAGCAGTACTTC.

There are many counts of this clone. The chain combines TRBV7-9 with TRBJ2-3; 7 nucleotides agree with TRBD2. CDR1 is SEHNR and CDR2 is FQNEAQ in the germline V gene (reference sequence). The V segment lost 3 bases and the J segment 6 bases; nucleotides outside the gene matches: 3. The length of the CDR3 is 13 residues. CDR3 bases: TGTGCCAGCAGCTTCCGCGGGGGTGATACGCAGTATTTT. Amino acids: CASSFRGGDTQYF.

The V call is TRBV27, the J call TRBJ1-1; D is possibly TRBD1 (6 bases). Germline values: CDR1 MNHEY, CDR2 SMNVEV (reference sequence). Trimming took 5 bases from V and 4 from J, leaving 14 bases between them. This CDR3 comprises 14 residues. Here the CDR3 reads CASSLRGLGTEAFF. The CDR3 DNA sequence: TGTGCCAGCAGTCTCAGGGGTTTGGGCACTGAAGCTTTCTTT.

The chain links TRBV5-6 to TRBJ2-7; 9 bases match TRBD2. Germline CDR1 and CDR2: SGHDT and YYEEEE. With V trimmed by 1 base and J by 7 bases, 9 bases remained unmatched. The CDR3 runs to 15 residues. The CDR3 DNA sequence: TGTGCCAGCAGCTTGCGGAGCGGGGGGCCAGTAGAGCAGTACTTC. This codes for CASSLRSGGPVEQYF.

This clone was seen more than once but under ten times. This sequence joins TRBV27 and TRBJ2-6; D call uncertain. Deletions cut 2 bases from V and 0 bases from J, with 5 bases between. CDR1 is MNHEY, CDR2 SMNVEV, per germline (reference sequence). The CDR3 consists of 15 residues. The CDR3, as DNA: TGTGCCAGCAGTTTACAGTACTCTGGGGCCAACGTCCTGACTTTC. Amino acid sequence: CASSLQYSGANVLTF. Together with reference TRBV27 and TRBJ2-6, the CDR3 gives the full variable domain: EAQVTQNPRYLITVTGKKLTVTCSQNMNHEYMSWYRQDPGLGLRQIYYSMNVEVTDKGDVPEGYKVSRKEKRNFPLILESPSPNQTSLYFCASSLQYSGANVLTFGAGSRLTVL.